The rows below give T cell receptor beta chains drawn from one sample of a study of T-cell reconstitution after alpha-beta-depleted transplantation in children. TCRdb reprocessed the PCR reads with MiXCR, giving one entry per CDR3 protein. Of some 220,000 distinct CDR3 sequences listed, 8% to 9.5% are singletons. Here the sequenced sample was PBMCs from the stem cell graft donor, taken from the stem cell graft. Every receptor here comes from a human donor who donated a stem cell graft to a child with acute lymphoblastic leukemia. The CDR3 runs from the conserved cysteine through the conserved F or W. The D gene is left open where the match is weak. Part of the rows lack a size; the others show once, few, many or a class for expanded clones.

CDR3 protein	CDR3 DNA	clone size	J gene	D gene	V gene
CASSLTGTGSEQYF	TGCGCCAGCAGCTTAACCGGGACAGGGTCGGAGCAGTACTTC	few	TRBJ2-7	TRBD1	TRBV5-1
CASSLVGLAISYEQYF	TGCGCCAGCAGCTTGGTGGGACTAGCGATATCCTACGAGCAGTACTTC	few	TRBJ2-7	TRBD2	TRBV5-1
CASSEWDRGQETQYF	TGCGCCAGCAGTGAATGGGACAGGGGGCAAGAGACCCAGTACTTC	few	TRBJ2-5	TRBD1	TRBV10-2
CASSGVSTDTQYF	TGCGCCAGCAGCGGGGTGAGCACAGATACGCAGTATTTT	few	TRBJ2-3	NA	TRBV5-1
CASSASSGTSTDTQYF	TGTGCCAGCAGTGCTTCTAGCGGAACTAGCACAGATACGCAGTATTTT	many	TRBJ2-3	TRBD2	TRBV6-4
CASSQDSGDYNEKLFF	TGCGCCAGCAGCCAAGATTCGGGAGACTATAATGAAAAACTGTTTTTT	NA	TRBJ1-4	NA	TRBV4-3
CASSLEVSLRNEQFF	TGTGCCAGCAGCTTAGAGGTTTCACTTAGGAATGAGCAGTTCTTC	many	TRBJ2-1	NA	TRBV7-2
CASSSGPLFNYGYTF	TGTGCCAGCAGCTCGGGGCCCCTATTTAACTATGGCTACACCTTC	few	TRBJ1-2	NA	TRBV27
CASTHPGTYEQYF	TGTGCCAGCACTCACCCGGGGACCTACGAGCAGTACTTC	NA	TRBJ2-7	NA	TRBV6-2/TRBV6-3
CASSLRSGASDTQYF	TGTGCCAGCAGCTTAAGGAGCGGGGCATCAGATACGCAGTATTTT	NA	TRBJ2-3	TRBD2	TRBV7-2
CATSDPLAGDPDTQYF	TGTGCCACCAGTGATCCACTAGCGGGGGACCCAGATACGCAGTATTTT	many	TRBJ2-3	TRBD2	TRBV24-1
CAAGPFYEQYF	TGTGCGGCGGGTCCATTTTACGAGCAGTACTTC	many	TRBJ2-7	NA	TRBV19
CAIRSSQGSYGYTF	TGTGCCATCAGGTCCTCACAGGGAAGCTATGGCTACACCTTC	NA	TRBJ1-2	NA	TRBV10-3
CSVSTLGNYGYTF	TGCAGCGTTTCGACCTTAGGGAACTATGGCTACACCTTC	many	TRBJ1-2	NA	TRBV29-1
CSVDISGNTIYF	TGCAGCGTTGACATCTCTGGAAACACCATATATTTT	many	TRBJ1-3	NA	TRBV29-1
CASSLERGGQPQHF	TGTGCCAGCAGCTTGGAGCGAGGGGGTCAGCCCCAGCATTTT	many	TRBJ1-5	NA	TRBV11-2
CASSWGQGGTNEKLFF	TGTGCCAGCAGTTGGGGACAGGGAGGAACTAATGAAAAACTGTTTTTT	many	TRBJ1-4	TRBD1	TRBV12-3/TRBV12-4
CASSQGRTAYEQYF	TGTGCCAGCAGTCAGGGCAGGACGGCCTACGAGCAGTACTTC	many	TRBJ2-7	NA	TRBV12-3/TRBV12-4
CASRMATQETQYF	TGCGCCAGCAGGATGGCGACTCAAGAGACCCAGTACTTC	many	TRBJ2-5	NA	TRBV5-1
CASSLVITEETQYF	TGTGCCAGCAGCTTAGTGATAACAGAAGAGACCCAGTACTTC	many	TRBJ2-5	NA	TRBV7-2
CASKGLAGGDYNEQFF	TGTGCCAGCAAGGGACTAGCGGGGGGGGACTACAATGAGCAGTTCTTC	many	TRBJ2-1	TRBD2	TRBV3-1
CASSLQGATEAFF	TGTGCCAGCTCATTGCAGGGGGCCACTGAAGCTTTCTTT	many	TRBJ1-1	TRBD1	TRBV18
CASINVPVYQETQYF	TGTGCCAGCATAAATGTCCCGGTATACCAAGAGACCCAGTACTTC	NA	TRBJ2-5	NA	TRBV7-2
CASSQKRTSLGETQYF	TGTGCCAGCAGCCAAAAGCGGACTAGCCTCGGGGAGACCCAGTACTTC	NA	TRBJ2-5	TRBD2	TRBV4-2
CATSRGRSVNTGELFF	TGTGCCACCAGCAGGGGGAGGTCTGTAAACACCGGGGAGCTGTTTTTT	many	TRBJ2-2	NA	TRBV15
CASSQDAGVSGELFF	TGCGCCAGCAGCCAAGATGCAGGGGTATCCGGGGAGCTGTTTTTT	few	TRBJ2-2	NA	TRBV4-1
CASTGTGIHEQYF	TGCGCCAGCACCGGGACAGGGATCCACGAGCAGTACTTC	many	TRBJ2-7	TRBD1	TRBV10-2
CASSADDEQFF	TGCGCCAGCAGCGCGGACGATGAGCAGTTCTTC	many	TRBJ2-1	NA	TRBV5-1
CASSGGDSPLHF	TGTGCCAGCAGTGGGGGGGATTCACCCCTCCACTTT	NA	TRBJ1-6	NA	TRBV6-1
CSGLTFYGYTF	TGCAGCGGATTGACCTTCTATGGCTACACCTTC	many	TRBJ1-2	NA	TRBV29-1
CASSPVRGESYNEQFF	TGTGCCAGCTCACCAGTACGCGGGGAATCCTACAATGAGCAGTTCTTC	NA	TRBJ2-1	NA	TRBV18
CASSWRVYEQYF	TGTGCCAGCAGCTGGAGGGTCTACGAGCAGTACTTC	many	TRBJ2-7	NA	TRBV7-2
CSVERGGAAGELFF	TGCAGCGTTGAGCGCGGGGGGGCCGCCGGGGAGCTGTTTTTT	few	TRBJ2-2	TRBD2	TRBV29-1
CASSYGDSRIEQFF	TGTGCCAGCAGTTACGGCGACTCAAGAATAGAGCAGTTCTTC	many	TRBJ2-1	NA	TRBV6-5
CSVERLAAQETQYF	TGCAGTGTGGAGAGGCTAGCGGCGCAAGAGACCCAGTACTTC	few	TRBJ2-5	TRBD2	TRBV20-1
CSALRQGVYEQYF	TGCAGTGCTCTCAGACAGGGGGTCTACGAGCAGTACTTC	NA	TRBJ2-7	TRBD1	TRBV20-1
CASSPLRVQAFF	TGTGCCAGCAGTCCCCTTAGGGTACAAGCTTTCTTT	few	TRBJ1-1	NA	TRBV12-3/TRBV12-4
CASSTQPLGGISGELFF	TGTGCCAGTAGCACCCAACCCCTAGGGGGCATATCAGGGGAGCTGTTTTTT	NA	TRBJ2-2	TRBD1	TRBV19
CSAREPSPLGEQYF	TGCAGTGCTAGGGAGCCTAGCCCACTGGGGGAGCAGTACTTC	NA	TRBJ2-7	NA	TRBV20-1
CSAVLAGGTYEQYF	TGCAGTGCGGTCCTAGCGGGGGGGACCTACGAGCAGTACTTC	NA	TRBJ2-7	TRBD2	TRBV20-1
CASSQEQGAGNTIYF	TGTGCCAGCAGTCAAGAACAGGGGGCGGGAAACACCATATATTTT	NA	TRBJ1-3	TRBD1	TRBV2
CASSLGSPGAVYF	TGTGCCAGCAGCTTAGGGTCTCCGGGCGCCGTGTACTTC	few	TRBJ2-5	NA	TRBV7-9
CASSLGQQEGEAFF	TGCGCCAGCAGCTTGGGTCAACAGGAGGGTGAAGCTTTCTTT	many	TRBJ1-1	NA	TRBV5-1
CASSYGWDEQYF	TGTGCCAGCAGTTACGGGTGGGACGAGCAGTACTTC	few	TRBJ2-7	NA	TRBV6-2/TRBV6-3
CASSPGSAGDTEAFF	TGTGCCAGCAGTCCAGGGTCCGCTGGGGACACTGAAGCTTTCTTT	many	TRBJ1-1	NA	TRBV12-3/TRBV12-4
CASSQVPGASYGYTF	TGTGCCAGCAGCCAAGTTCCAGGGGCGAGCTATGGCTACACCTTC	many	TRBJ1-2	NA	TRBV3-1
CASSETGVGPDTQYF	TGTGCCAGCAGCGAGACCGGGGTAGGCCCAGATACGCAGTATTTT	few	TRBJ2-3	NA	TRBV11-2
CSARHLNSGAGYTF	TGCAGTGCTAGACATCTAAACAGTGGGGCTGGCTACACCTTC	few	TRBJ1-2	NA	TRBV20-1
CASSRGTDRIYTF	TGTGCCAGCAGCCGTGGGACGGATCGCATCTACACCTTC	few	TRBJ1-2	NA	TRBV7-9
CATSPAEGNTGELFF	TGTGCCACCAGCCCCGCGGAGGGCAACACCGGGGAGCTGTTTTTT	many	TRBJ2-2	NA	TRBV24-1
CSGGFREEWNTEAFF	TGCAGCGGGGGGTTCCGGGAGGAGTGGAACACTGAAGCTTTCTTT	many	TRBJ1-1	NA	TRBV29-1
CASSLDYRGETQYF	TGTGCCAGCAGCTTAGACTACAGGGGGGAGACCCAGTACTTC	few	TRBJ2-5	TRBD1	TRBV7-2
CASSFEAHETPGETQYF	TGTGCCAGCAGTTTCGAGGCCCACGAGACCCCCGGGGAGACCCAGTACTTC	NA	TRBJ2-5	NA	TRBV12-3/TRBV12-4
CASTNPPGANVLTF	TGTGCCAGCACTAACCCCCCTGGGGCCAACGTCCTGACTTTC	few	TRBJ2-6	NA	TRBV6-2/TRBV6-3
CASSSSIRTGDTGELFF	TGTGCCAGCAGCTCCTCGATTCGGACAGGAGACACCGGGGAGCTGTTTTTT	NA	TRBJ2-2	TRBD1	TRBV6-5